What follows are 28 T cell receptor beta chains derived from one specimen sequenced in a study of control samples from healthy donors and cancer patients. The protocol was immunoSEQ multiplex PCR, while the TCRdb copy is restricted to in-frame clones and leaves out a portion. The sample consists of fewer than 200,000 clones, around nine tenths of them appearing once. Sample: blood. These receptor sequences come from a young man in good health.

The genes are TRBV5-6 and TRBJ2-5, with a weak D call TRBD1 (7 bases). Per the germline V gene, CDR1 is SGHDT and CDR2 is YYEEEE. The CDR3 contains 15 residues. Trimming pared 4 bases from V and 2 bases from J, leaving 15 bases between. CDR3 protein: CASSGGTERQETQYF. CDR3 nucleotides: TGTGCCAGCAGCGGGGGGACAGAAAGGCAAGAGACCCAGTACTTC.

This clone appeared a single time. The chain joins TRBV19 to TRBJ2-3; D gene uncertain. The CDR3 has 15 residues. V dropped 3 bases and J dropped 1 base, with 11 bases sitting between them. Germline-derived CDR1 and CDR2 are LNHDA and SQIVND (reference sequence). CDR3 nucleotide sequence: TGTGCCAGTAGTATTGTGGGTGCGGGCACAGATACGCAGTATTTT. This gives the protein CASSIVGAGTDTQYF.

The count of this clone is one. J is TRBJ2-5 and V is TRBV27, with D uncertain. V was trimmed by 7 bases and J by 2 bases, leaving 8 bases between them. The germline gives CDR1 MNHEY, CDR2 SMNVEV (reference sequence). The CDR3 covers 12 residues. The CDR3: CASTSSQETQYF. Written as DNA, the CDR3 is TGTGCCAGCACCTCCTCACAAGAGACCCAGTACTTC.

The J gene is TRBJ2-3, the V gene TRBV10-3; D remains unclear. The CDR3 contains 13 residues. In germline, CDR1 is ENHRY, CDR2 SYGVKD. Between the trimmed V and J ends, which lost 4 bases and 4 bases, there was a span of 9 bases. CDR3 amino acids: CAISGWEADTQYF. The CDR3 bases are TGTGCCATCAGTGGTTGGGAAGCAGATACGCAGTATTTT.

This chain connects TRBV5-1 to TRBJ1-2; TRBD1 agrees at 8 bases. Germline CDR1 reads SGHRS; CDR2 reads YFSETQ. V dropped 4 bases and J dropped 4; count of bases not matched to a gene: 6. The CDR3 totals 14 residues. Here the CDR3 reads CASSPQGATYGYTF. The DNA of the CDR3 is TGCGCCAGCAGCCCGCAGGGGGCCACCTATGGCTACACCTTC.

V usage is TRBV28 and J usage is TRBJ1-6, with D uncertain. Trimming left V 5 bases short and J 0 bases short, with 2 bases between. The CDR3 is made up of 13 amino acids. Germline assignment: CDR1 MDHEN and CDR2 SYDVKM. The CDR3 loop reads CASSPSYNSPLHF. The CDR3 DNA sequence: TGTGCCAGCAGTCCCTCCTATAATTCACCCCTCCACTTT.

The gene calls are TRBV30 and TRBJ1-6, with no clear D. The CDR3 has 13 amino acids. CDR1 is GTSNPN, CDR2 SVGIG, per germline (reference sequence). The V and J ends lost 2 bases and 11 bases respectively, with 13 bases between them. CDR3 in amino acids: CAWSPPDRTPLHF. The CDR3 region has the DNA TGTGCCTGGAGTCCCCCTGACCGTACACCCCTCCACTTT.

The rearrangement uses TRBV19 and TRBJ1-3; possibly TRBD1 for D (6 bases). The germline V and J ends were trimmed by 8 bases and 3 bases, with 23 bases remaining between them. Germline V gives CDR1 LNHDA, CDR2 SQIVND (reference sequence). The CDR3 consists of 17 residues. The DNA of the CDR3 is TGTGCCAGTCCTCCTCCAGGGGCCGACTTCTTTGGAAACACCATATATTTT. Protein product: CASPPPGADFFGNTIYF.

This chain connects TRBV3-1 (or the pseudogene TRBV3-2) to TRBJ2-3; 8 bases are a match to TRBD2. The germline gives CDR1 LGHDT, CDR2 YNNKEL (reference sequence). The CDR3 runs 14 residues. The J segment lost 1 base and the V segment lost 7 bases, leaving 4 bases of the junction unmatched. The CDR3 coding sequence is TGTGCCAGCACGGGGGGGGGCCGCACAGATACGCAGTATTTT. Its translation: CASTGGGRTDTQYF.

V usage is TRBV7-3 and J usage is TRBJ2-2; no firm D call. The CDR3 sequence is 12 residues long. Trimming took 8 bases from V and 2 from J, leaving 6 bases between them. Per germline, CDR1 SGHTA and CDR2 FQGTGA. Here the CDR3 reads CASGTNTGELFF. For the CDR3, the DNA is TGTGCCAGCGGCACCAACACCGGGGAGCTGTTTTTT. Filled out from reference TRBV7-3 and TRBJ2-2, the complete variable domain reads GAGVSQTPSNKVTEKGKYVELRCDPISGHTALYWYRQSLGQGPEFLIYFQGTGAADDSGLPNDRFFAVRPEGSVSTLKIQRTERGDSAVYLCASGTNTGELFFGEGSRLTVL.

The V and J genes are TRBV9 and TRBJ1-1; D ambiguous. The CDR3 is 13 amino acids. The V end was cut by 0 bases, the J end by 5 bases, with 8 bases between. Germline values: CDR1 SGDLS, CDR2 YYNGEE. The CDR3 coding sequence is TGTGCCAGCAGCGTAGAAGGGTGGACTGAAGCTTTCTTT. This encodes CASSVEGWTEAFF.

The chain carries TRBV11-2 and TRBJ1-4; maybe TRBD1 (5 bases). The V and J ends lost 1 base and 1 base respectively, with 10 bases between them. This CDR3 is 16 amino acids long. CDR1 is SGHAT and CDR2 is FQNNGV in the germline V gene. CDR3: CASSLGLRGTNEKLFF. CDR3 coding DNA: TGTGCCAGCAGCTTAGGCTTAAGGGGAACTAATGAAAAACTGTTTTTT.

The CDR3 DNA is TGTGCCAGCAGCTTAGAAAGCCGTGGGGAGCAGTACTTC. Translating it yields CASSLESRGEQYF. The V and J genes are TRBV11-1 and TRBJ2-7; D is ambiguous. The CDR3 sequence is 13 residues long. Germline CDR1 and CDR2: SGHAT and FQDESV (reference sequence). V lost 1 base and J lost 7, with 11 bases in between. Drawing the rest from reference TRBV11-1 and TRBJ2-7, the complete variable domain is EAEVAQSPRYKITEKSQAVAFWCDPISGHATLYWYRQILGQGPELLVQFQDESVVDDSQLPKDRFSAERLKGVDSTLKIQPAELGDSAMYLCASSLESRGEQYFGPGTRLTVT.

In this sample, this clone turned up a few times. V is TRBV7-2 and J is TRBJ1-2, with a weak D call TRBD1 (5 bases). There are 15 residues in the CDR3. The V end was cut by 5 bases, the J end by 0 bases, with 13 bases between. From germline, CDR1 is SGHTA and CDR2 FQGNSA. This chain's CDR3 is CASSQPQASNYGYTF. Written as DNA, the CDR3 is TGTGCCAGCAGCCAACCACAGGCTTCTAACTATGGCTACACCTTC.

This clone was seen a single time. In DNA form, the CDR3 reads TGTGCCAGTAGGCATACAGGGGATAACACCGGGGAGCTGTTTTTT. Translating gives CASRHTGDNTGELFF. This chain connects TRBV19 to TRBJ2-2; 7 bases are shared with TRBD1. This CDR3 spans 15 amino acids. Looked up from germline, CDR1 is LNHDA and CDR2 is SQIVND (reference sequence). The V and J ends lost 6 bases and 2 bases, in that order; junction bases with no gene match: 6.

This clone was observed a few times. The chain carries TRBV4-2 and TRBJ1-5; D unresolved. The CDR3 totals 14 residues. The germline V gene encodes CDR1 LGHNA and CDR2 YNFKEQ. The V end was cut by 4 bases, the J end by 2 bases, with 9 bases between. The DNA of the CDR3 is TGTGCCAGCAGCCCAGAAGCTGGCAATCAGCCCCAGCATTTT. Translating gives CASSPEAGNQPQHF.

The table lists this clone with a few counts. In nucleotides, the CDR3 is TGTGCCAGCAGCTCACAGGGAACTAATGAAAAACTGTTTTTT. Its protein product is CASSSQGTNEKLFF. The rearrangement uses TRBV6-5 and TRBJ1-4; the D gene is possibly TRBD1 (6 bases). V lost 6 bases, J lost 1 base, and 9 bases lay in between. Germline CDR1 and CDR2: MNHEY and SVGAGI. The length of the CDR3 is 14 residues.

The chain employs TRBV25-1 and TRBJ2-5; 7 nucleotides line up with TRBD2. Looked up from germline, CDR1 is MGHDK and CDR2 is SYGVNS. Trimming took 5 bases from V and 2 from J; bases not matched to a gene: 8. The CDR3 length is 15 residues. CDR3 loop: CASSRGSGRQETQYF. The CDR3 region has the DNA TGTGCCAGCAGTCGGGGTAGCGGGCGACAAGAGACCCAGTACTTC.

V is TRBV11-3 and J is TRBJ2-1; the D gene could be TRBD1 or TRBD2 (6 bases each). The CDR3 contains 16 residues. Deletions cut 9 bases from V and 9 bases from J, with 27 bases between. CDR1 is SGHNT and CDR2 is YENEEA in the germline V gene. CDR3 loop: CASSQRRGRSQGEQFF. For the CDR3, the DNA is TGTGCCAGTAGCCAGCGTCGGGGGCGGTCCCAGGGTGAGCAGTTCTTC.

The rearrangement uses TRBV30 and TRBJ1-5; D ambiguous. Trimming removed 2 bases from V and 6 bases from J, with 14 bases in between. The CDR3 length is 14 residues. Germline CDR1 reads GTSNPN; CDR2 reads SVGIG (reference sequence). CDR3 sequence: CAWSLEGGSQPQHF. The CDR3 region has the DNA TGTGCCTGGAGTCTAGAGGGAGGTTCTCAGCCCCAGCATTTT.

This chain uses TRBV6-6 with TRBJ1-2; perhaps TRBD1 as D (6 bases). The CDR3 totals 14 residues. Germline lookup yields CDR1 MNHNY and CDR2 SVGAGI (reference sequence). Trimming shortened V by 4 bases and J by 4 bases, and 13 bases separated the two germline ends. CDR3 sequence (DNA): TGTGCCAGCAGTTCTCGACAGGCTAGCTATGGCTACACCTTC. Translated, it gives CASSSRQASYGYTF.

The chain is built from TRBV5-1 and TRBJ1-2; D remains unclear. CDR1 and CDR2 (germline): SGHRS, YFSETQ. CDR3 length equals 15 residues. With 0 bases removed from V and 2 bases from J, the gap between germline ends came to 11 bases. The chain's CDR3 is CASSLDLGENYGYTF. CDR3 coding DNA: TGCGCCAGCAGCTTGGATCTCGGCGAGAACTATGGCTACACCTTC.

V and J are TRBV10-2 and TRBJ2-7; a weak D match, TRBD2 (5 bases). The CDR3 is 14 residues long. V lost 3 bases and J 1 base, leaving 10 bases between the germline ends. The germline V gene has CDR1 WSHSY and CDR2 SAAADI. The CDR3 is CASSETRGSYEQYF. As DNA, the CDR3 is TGCGCCAGCAGTGAAACAAGAGGGTCCTACGAGCAGTACTTC.

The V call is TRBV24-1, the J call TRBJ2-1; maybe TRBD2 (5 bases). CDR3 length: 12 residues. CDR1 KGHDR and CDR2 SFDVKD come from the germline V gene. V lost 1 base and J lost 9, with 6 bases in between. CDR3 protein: CATSDLSGEQFF. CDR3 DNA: TGTGCCACCAGTGATTTAAGCGGTGAGCAGTTCTTC.

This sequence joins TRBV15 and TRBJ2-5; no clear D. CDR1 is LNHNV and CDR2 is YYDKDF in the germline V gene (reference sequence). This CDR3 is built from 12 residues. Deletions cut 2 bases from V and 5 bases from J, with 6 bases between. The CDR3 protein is CATSRPWETQYF. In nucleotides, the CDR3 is TGTGCCACCAGCAGACCTTGGGAGACCCAGTACTTC.

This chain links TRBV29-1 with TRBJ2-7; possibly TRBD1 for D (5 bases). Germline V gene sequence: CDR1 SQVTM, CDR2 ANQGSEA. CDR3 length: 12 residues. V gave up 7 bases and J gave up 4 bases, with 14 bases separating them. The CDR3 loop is CSAVQGSYEQYF. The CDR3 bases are TGCAGCGCTGTGCAGGGTTCATACGAGCAGTACTTC.

CDR3 region: CASSKVPKGDTEAFF. The CDR3 DNA sequence: TGTGCCAGCAGCAAAGTCCCGAAGGGGGACACTGAAGCTTTCTTT. The chain combines TRBV21-1 with TRBJ1-1; no check of the table's D call, TRBD1, against the DNA was made. TRBV21-1 is marked as a pseudogene. This CDR3 contains 15 residues.

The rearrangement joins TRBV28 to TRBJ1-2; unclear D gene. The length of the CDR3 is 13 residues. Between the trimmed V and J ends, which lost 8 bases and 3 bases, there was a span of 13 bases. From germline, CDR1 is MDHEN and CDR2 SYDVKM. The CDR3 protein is CASGSPAYYGYTF. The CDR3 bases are TGTGCCAGCGGGTCTCCCGCCTACTATGGCTACACCTTC.